This T cell receptor beta chain is from a study of T cell responses to AZD1222 COVID-19 vaccine. CDR1 MNHEY and CDR2 SVGAGI come from the germline V gene. The CDR3 length is 12 residues. J lost 6 bases, V lost 7 bases, and 6 bases had no gene match. Assay used: immunoSEQ multiplex PCR; TCRdb lists only in-frame clones, some missing. This sample has around 99,000 clones, with 87% found just once. The chain employs TRBV6-5 and TRBJ2-7; 7 bases are a match to TRBD2. Sample: peripheral blood, taken 28 days after the second AZD1222 dose. This clonotype was sampled from an adult who received the AZD1222 COVID-19 vaccine. CDR3 nucleotides: TGTGCCAGCACCGGGACTACGCGCGAGCAGTACTTC. Its protein product is CASTGTTREQYF.